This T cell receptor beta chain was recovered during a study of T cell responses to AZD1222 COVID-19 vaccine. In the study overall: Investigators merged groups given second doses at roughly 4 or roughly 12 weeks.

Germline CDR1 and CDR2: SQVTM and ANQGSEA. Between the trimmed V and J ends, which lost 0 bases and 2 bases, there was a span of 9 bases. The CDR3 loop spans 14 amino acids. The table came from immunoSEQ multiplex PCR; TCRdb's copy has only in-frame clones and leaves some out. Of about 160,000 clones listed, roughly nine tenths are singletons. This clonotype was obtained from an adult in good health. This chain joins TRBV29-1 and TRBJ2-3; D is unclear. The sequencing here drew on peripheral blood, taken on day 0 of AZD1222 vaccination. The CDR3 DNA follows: TGCAGCGTTGAAGATGGGATCTCCACAGATACGCAGTATTTT. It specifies CSVEDGISTDTQYF.